The present T cell receptor beta chain was sequenced within a study of early stage breast cancer tumors. Libraries were prepared by immunoSEQ multiplex PCR; TCRdb keeps only in-frame clonotypes and omits some of them. The table shows some 6,300 clones, with roughly 73% occurring only once. J lost 4 bases, V lost 0 bases, and 3 bases had no gene match. This CDR3 contains 16 residues. Per the germline V gene, CDR1 is MGHRA and CDR2 is YSYEKL. The chain uses TRBV4-1 and TRBJ2-3, with 11 bases that match TRBD1. Sequenced: normal breast tissue next to the tumor. This receptor was obtained from a person aged 40-50 years with breast cancer. The CDR3 DNA follows: TGCGCCAGCAGCCAAGAGGACAGGGGGCTGTCAGATACGCAGTATTTT. Translated, it gives CASSQEDRGLSDTQYF.